This T cell receptor (beta chain) was profiled in a study of T cell repertoires in cytomegalovirus infection. Overall study context: In the study, CMV epitopes included recently identified HLA-C-restricted and well-studied HLA-B-restricted ones. It can be stated that public TCR beta signatures indicated CMV infection as well as a matching HLA type. General study results and limits: CMV-specific HLA-C-restricted TCR beta clonotypes dominated the ex vivo response.

One entry per CDR3 protein results from TCRdb running MiXCR on the reads. The sample contains 250,000 to 300,000 distinct CDR3 sequences, roughly a fifth of which appear only once. A few counts support this clonotype. Its specificity is not known. The V and J ends lost 8 bases and 1 base, in that order; junction bases with no gene match: 6. Germline V lookup: CDR1 MDHEN, CDR2 SYDVKM. This CDR3 is 15 amino acids long. The sequenced sample was cultured PBMCs, obtained from culture after CMV antigen stimulation. This clonotype was obtained from a human donor in good health (CMV status not recorded). Some clones in this sample may be carry-over from other donors' samples. The V gene is TRBV28, the J gene TRBJ2-5; TRBD2 matches 11 bases. The CDR3 bases are TGTGCCAGCGGGCGACTAGCGGGGATCCAAGAGACCCAGTACTTC. Its translation is CASGRLAGIQETQYF.